One sample yielded the 28 T cell receptor beta chains listed below, sequenced in a study of technical replicates of blood from a few donors. Using immunoSEQ multiplex PCR, the repertoire was profiled, and TCRdb retains in-frame clones only, with some absent. Altogether about 84,000 clones are present, about 97% being singletons, with the ten largest covering approximately 0.2%. The specimen was T cells isolated from PBMCs. The receptors originated from a human donor in good health.

The chain employs TRBV28 and TRBJ1-1, with D possibly matching TRBD1 (5 bases). Between the trimmed V and J ends, which lost 3 bases and 1 base, there was a span of 9 bases. The germline V gene has CDR1 MDHEN and CDR2 SYDVKM. The CDR3 covers 14 residues. The CDR3 nucleotides are TGTGCCAGCAGTTTCCCCGGACAGAACACTGAAGCTTTCTTT. Translated, it gives CASSFPGQNTEAFF.

This sequence joins TRBV5-1 and TRBJ1-2; D might be TRBD1 (6 bases). Trimming stripped 2 bases from V and 2 bases from J, with 7 bases between. This CDR3 is 13 amino acids long. Germline V gives CDR1 SGHRS, CDR2 YFSETQ. In DNA, the CDR3 is TGCGCCAGCAGCTTAGACAGGAACTATGGCTACACCTTC. Amino acids: CASSLDRNYGYTF.

This rearrangement joins TRBV11-3 to TRBJ2-1, with D perhaps TRBD1 (6 bases). V dropped 1 base and J dropped 5 bases, with 24 bases sitting between them. Germline assignment: CDR1 SGHNT and CDR2 YENEEA. The CDR3 contains 19 residues. The CDR3 protein is CASSLVRVTQGSGHNEQFF. The CDR3 DNA reads TGTGCCAGCAGCTTAGTTCGCGTGACCCAGGGGTCGGGGCACAATGAGCAGTTCTTC. Together with reference TRBV11-3 and TRBJ2-1, the CDR3 gives the full variable domain: EAGVVQSPRYKIIEKKQPVAFWCNPISGHNTLYWYLQNLGQGPELLIRYENEEAVDDSQLPKDRFSAERLKGVDSTLKIQPAELGDSAVYLCASSLVRVTQGSGHNEQFFGPGTRLTVL.

The chain uses TRBV6-6 and TRBJ1-2; 7 positions match TRBD1. The germline CDR1 and CDR2 sequences are MNHNY and SVGAGI (reference sequence). The CDR3 has 14 residues. With 6 bases clipped from V and 8 bases from J, the junction kept 12 bases outside the gene matches. The CDR3: CASSLRGRQEGYTF. CDR3 DNA: TGTGCCAGCAGCCTTAGGGGGCGGCAGGAAGGCTACACCTTC.

This clone appeared a single time. V is TRBV5-1 and J is TRBJ2-5; 8 bases are shared with TRBD2. CDR1 and CDR2 from the germline V gene are SGHRS and YFSETQ. V shed 3 bases and J 2 bases; nucleotides not matched to a gene: 6. The CDR3 runs to 15 residues. CDR3: CASSSLGTSQETQYF. CDR3 bases: TGCGCCAGCAGCTCGCTTGGGACTAGTCAAGAGACCCAGTACTTC.

This clone showed up just once. The rearrangement joins TRBV7-9 to TRBJ2-1; a possible D gene is TRBD2 (5 bases). This CDR3 has 12 residues. Looked up from germline, CDR1 is SEHNR and CDR2 is FQNEAQ (reference sequence). V was shortened by 6 bases and J by 8 bases, with 11 bases between the two germline ends. The CDR3: CASRKDGDEQFF. Written as DNA, the CDR3 is TGTGCCAGCAGGAAGGACGGGGATGAGCAGTTCTTC.

The chain combines TRBV15 with TRBJ2-5; D unresolved. This CDR3 has 13 residues. Germline lookup yields CDR1 LNHNV and CDR2 YYDKDF (reference sequence). Between the trimmed V and J ends, which lost 3 bases and 4 bases, there was a span of 9 bases. The CDR3 spells CATSREDSETQYF. The DNA for the CDR3 is TGTGCCACCAGCAGGGAAGACTCAGAGACCCAGTACTTC.

The chain recombines TRBV27 with TRBJ1-4; 9 bases align to TRBD1. Germline assignment: CDR1 MNHEY and CDR2 SMNVEV (reference sequence). The CDR3 is made up of 14 amino acids. J lost 8 bases, V lost 5 bases, and 6 bases had no gene match. The CDR3 reads CASSPGTGMEKLFF. The CDR3 DNA reads as TGTGCCAGCAGTCCCGGGACAGGGATGGAAAAACTGTTTTTT.

The chain is built from TRBV29-1 and TRBJ2-7, with D tentatively TRBD1 (6 bases). The CDR3 contains 14 residues. CDR1 is SQVTM and CDR2 is ANQGSEA in the germline V gene. Trimming left V 7 bases short and J 2 bases short, with 18 bases between. The CDR3 DNA follows: TGCAGCGCCAGAGAAACAGGGAAGCCCTACGAGCAGTACTTC. It specifies CSARETGKPYEQYF.

This sequence joins TRBV5-1 and TRBJ1-5, with D perhaps matching TRBD1 (5 bases). Trimming removed 5 bases from V and 5 bases from J, with 17 bases in between. The CDR3 contains 15 residues. Germline V lookup: CDR1 SGHRS, CDR2 YFSETQ. CDR3 sequence reads: CASSLDRGSDQPQHF. The CDR3 DNA follows: TGCGCCAGCAGTCTTGATAGGGGCTCAGATCAGCCCCAGCATTTT.

The CDR3 loop reads CASSENGGNTEAFF. The CDR3 DNA reads as TGCGCCAGCAGTGAGAACGGGGGGAACACTGAAGCTTTCTTT. The chain recombines TRBV10-1 with TRBJ1-1; D is perhaps TRBD1 (5 bases). The CDR3 is made up of 14 amino acids. From germline, CDR1 is WNHNN and CDR2 SYGVQD (reference sequence). V gave up 2 bases and J gave up 1 base, with 8 bases separating them.

This CDR3 is CASSETSGRAYEQYF. CDR3 DNA: TGCGCCAGCAGCGAGACTAGCGGGAGGGCATACGAGCAGTACTTC. The V gene is TRBV5-1, the J gene TRBJ2-7; TRBD2 matches at 14 bases. The J segment lost 4 bases and the V segment lost 4 bases, leaving 4 bases of the junction unmatched. Germline V gene sequence: CDR1 SGHRS, CDR2 YFSETQ. The CDR3 sequence is 15 residues long.

The V gene is TRBV5-4, the J gene TRBJ2-7; 9 positions match TRBD1. Unmatched junction bases numbered 6, after V lost 4 bases and J lost 4 bases. Per the germline V gene, CDR1 is SGHNT and CDR2 is YYREEE (reference sequence). The CDR3 sequence is 14 residues long. In DNA, the CDR3 is TGTGCCAGCAGCGACTTAGGGACAGGGTACGAGCAGTACTTC. Translated, it gives CASSDLGTGYEQYF. The entire variable domain, with the rest obtained from reference TRBV5-4 and TRBJ2-7, is as follows: ETGVTQSPTHLIKTRGQQVTLRCSSQSGHNTVSWYQQALGQGPQFIFQYYREEENGRGNFPPRFSGLQFPNYSSELNVNALELDDSALYLCASSDLGTGYEQYFGPGTRLTVT.

This clone is a singleton in its sample. The rearrangement uses TRBV11-3 and TRBJ2-3, with D perhaps matching TRBD2 (5 bases). The germline V gene has CDR1 SGHNT and CDR2 YENEEA. The length of the CDR3 is 18 residues. Trimming stripped 1 base from V and 0 bases from J, with 17 bases between. CDR3 sequence (DNA): TGTGCCAGCAGCTTAGCCACTAGGACGGAACCTAGCACAGATACGCAGTATTTT. Its protein is CASSLATRTEPSTDTQYF.

The chain uses TRBV10-3 and TRBJ2-7; 7 positions match TRBD1. The CDR3 totals 13 residues. V was clipped by 4 bases and J by 2 bases; unmatched bases: 2. Germline CDR1 is ENHRY and CDR2 is SYGVKD. This chain's CDR3 is CAISGQGAYEQYF. The CDR3 region has the DNA TGTGCCATCAGTGGACAGGGAGCCTACGAGCAGTACTTC.

The chain is built from TRBV6-1 and TRBJ1-5; D might be TRBD1 (6 bases). Trimming removed 5 bases from V and 4 bases from J, with 15 bases in between. The CDR3 has 15 residues. The germline gives CDR1 MNHNS, CDR2 SASEGT. The CDR3 loop reads CASSFRQAPNQPQHF. CDR3 nucleotide sequence: TGTGCCAGCAGTTTTCGACAGGCCCCAAATCAGCCCCAGCATTTT.

CDR3 coding DNA: TGCAGCGCAGGGACAGGGGGCCTTTTTTTAAATGAAAAACTGTTTTTT. Encoded protein: CSAGTGGLFLNEKLFF. The V call is TRBV29-1, the J call TRBJ1-4, with 12 bases aligning to TRBD1. This CDR3 region has 16 residues. CDR1 is SQVTM, CDR2 ANQGSEA, per germline. J lost 5 bases, V lost 7 bases, and 11 bases had no gene match.

A single count supports this clone. The chain recombines TRBV7-9 with TRBJ2-1, with a tentative D call TRBD2 (6 bases). Trimming took off 8 bases at V and 9 bases at J, with 17 bases between the two ends. The CDR3 totals 13 residues. CDR1 is SEHNR and CDR2 is FQNEAQ in the germline V gene (reference sequence). The CDR3 DNA follows: TGTGCCAGCCGGCAAGGAGGGGCGGGTGAGCAGTTCTTC. Translating gives CASRQGGAGEQFF.

The CDR3 region is CASRTGRHYEQYF. CDR3 nucleotides: TGTGCCAGCCGGACAGGTAGGCACTACGAGCAGTACTTC. The rearrangement joins TRBV6-5 to TRBJ2-7; 7 nucleotides line up with TRBD1. The V and J ends lost 8 bases and 3 bases, in that order; junction bases with no gene match: 7. Germline lookup yields CDR1 MNHEY and CDR2 SVGAGI. The CDR3 covers 13 residues.

The J gene is TRBJ2-3, the V gene TRBV30, with 12 bases identical to TRBD1. The CDR3 consists of 15 residues. Losses at the gene ends were 0 bases for V and 4 bases for J; bases not matched to a gene: 2. Germline V lookup: CDR1 GTSNPN, CDR2 SVGIG (reference sequence). The CDR3 bases are TGTGCCTGGAGTGTGGGGACAGGGGGCGCAGATACGCAGTATTTT. Protein: CAWSVGTGGADTQYF.

The chain links TRBV19 to TRBJ1-1, with unresolved D. CDR1 and CDR2 (germline): LNHDA, SQIVND (reference sequence). V lost 1 base and J 2 bases, leaving 5 bases between the germline ends. There are 13 residues in the CDR3. CDR3 loop: CASSIGTNTEAFF. The CDR3 DNA sequence: TGTGCCAGTAGTATAGGAACTAACACTGAAGCTTTCTTT.

The gene calls are TRBV6-1 and TRBJ1-1; possible D gene TRBD1, 6 bases. CDR1 is MNHNS, CDR2 SASEGT, per germline. Trimming left V 3 bases short and J 8 bases short, with 7 bases between. This CDR3 spans 11 amino acids. In DNA, the CDR3 is TGTGCCAGCAGTGACGGGACAGAAGCTTTCTTT. It yields the protein CASSDGTEAFF.

The chain carries TRBV6-1 and TRBJ2-7; D might be TRBD2 (6 bases). This CDR3 region has 15 residues. From germline, CDR1 is MNHNS and CDR2 SASEGT. The V gene lost 0 bases and the J gene lost 6 bases, with 15 bases spanning the gap. This chain's CDR3 is CASSEARGRLTEQYF. DNA for the CDR3: TGTGCCAGCAGTGAAGCGCGGGGACGTCTAACCGAGCAGTACTTC.

A single count supports this clone. This chain connects TRBV19 to TRBJ2-5, with 14 bases identical to TRBD2. The germline gives CDR1 LNHDA, CDR2 SQIVND (reference sequence). V lost 4 bases, J lost 9 bases, and 16 bases stayed unmatched. CDR3 length equals 18 residues. CDR3 DNA: TGTGCCAGTAGTACAACCGGGACTAGCGGGGGTTCTGCGTGGGCCCAGTACTTC. It yields the protein CASSTTGTSGGSAWAQYF.

CDR3: CASSSAAGQGEQYF. CDR3 nucleotide sequence: TGTGCCAGCAGTTCGGCAGCAGGGCAGGGCGAGCAGTACTTC. The rearrangement links TRBV28 to TRBJ2-7; D perhaps matches TRBD1 (5 bases). CDR1 is MDHEN, CDR2 SYDVKM, per germline. This CDR3 is 14 amino acids long. The germline V and J ends were trimmed by 4 bases and 6 bases, with 16 bases remaining between them.

This chain connects TRBV2 to TRBJ2-5, with D uncertain. The germline gives CDR1 SNHLY, CDR2 FYNNEI. The CDR3 contains 12 residues. V lost 7 bases and J 5 bases, leaving 11 bases between the germline ends. CDR3 sequence: CASILRGETQYF. In nucleotides, the CDR3 is TGTGCCAGCATCCTCAGAGGCGAGACCCAGTACTTC.

J is TRBJ1-5 and V is TRBV28; 11 nucleotides agree with TRBD1. The CDR3 totals 15 residues. The germline V gene encodes CDR1 MDHEN and CDR2 SYDVKM. J lost 6 bases, V lost 6 bases, and 7 bases had no gene match. The CDR3 reads CASRAPGTGGQPQHF. As DNA, the CDR3 is TGTGCCAGCAGGGCACCCGGGACAGGGGGTCAGCCCCAGCATTTT.

This chain uses TRBV11-2 with TRBJ2-7; TRBD2 matches at 7 bases. The CDR3 covers 15 residues. Losses at the gene ends were 3 bases for V and 3 bases for J; bases not matched to a gene: 8. Germline CDR1 and CDR2: SGHAT and FQNNGV. CDR3 DNA sequence: TGTGCCAGCAGCTTCGTCTGGGGGGGGGACTACGAGCAGTACTTC. As protein: CASSFVWGGDYEQYF.